Listed here are 27 T cell receptor beta chains from one sample, sequenced in a study of blood T cell repertoires in COVID-19. TCRdb's table, derived via immunoSEQ multiplex PCR, lists solely in-frame clones and lacks some. The sample includes about 230,000 clones, 80% to 90% of them seen just once. Sequencing was carried out using peripheral blood. The receptor source for this set is a man aged 50 to 60 with COVID-19, enrolled during active disease.

This clone is a singleton in its sample. The chain combines TRBV28 with TRBJ1-5; TRBD1 matches 7 bases. CDR3 length: 14 amino acids. Unmatched junction bases numbered 2, after V lost 4 bases and J lost 2 bases. CDR1 and CDR2 from the germline V gene are MDHEN and SYDVKM. CDR3 sequence: CASSWDSGNQPQHF. CDR3 DNA sequence: TGTGCCAGCAGTTGGGACAGTGGCAATCAGCCCCAGCATTTT.

J is TRBJ2-2 and V is TRBV19; no clear D gene. Germline V CDR1 and CDR2: LNHDA, SQIVND (reference sequence). The CDR3 loop spans 14 amino acids. Trimming left V 3 bases short and J 7 bases short, with 12 bases between. The CDR3 spells CASSIDISDGELFF. The CDR3 DNA reads TGTGCCAGTAGTATCGACATATCGGACGGGGAGCTGTTTTTT.

This chain joins TRBV6-6 and TRBJ2-2; TRBD2 matches at 7 bases. The CDR3 totals 15 residues. V trimming: 7 bases; J trimming: 3 bases; junction bases outside the gene matches: 8. Germline assignment: CDR1 MNHNY and CDR2 SVGAGI (reference sequence). CDR3 in amino acids: CASILGREYTGELFF. CDR3 nucleotides: TGTGCCAGCATCCTAGGGCGGGAGTACACCGGGGAGCTGTTTTTT.

The chain carries TRBV5-4 and TRBJ2-2, with TRBD1 matching over 8 bases. Germline CDR1 and CDR2: SGHNT and YYREEE (reference sequence). This CDR3 is built from 13 residues. With 3 bases clipped from V and 11 bases from J, the junction kept 6 bases outside the gene matches. The chain's CDR3 is CASSSAGGPELFF. CDR3 nucleotide sequence: TGTGCCAGCAGCTCGGCAGGGGGCCCTGAGCTGTTTTTT.

The rearrangement joins TRBV27 to TRBJ1-6, with D maybe TRBD1 (5 bases). There are 16 residues in the CDR3. Between the trimmed V and J ends, which lost 2 bases and 8 bases, there was a span of 16 bases. The germline CDR1 and CDR2 sequences are MNHEY and SMNVEV (reference sequence). Here the CDR3 reads CASSLGHSLGDSPLHF. CDR3 bases: TGTGCCAGCAGTTTAGGACACTCTCTAGGGGATTCACCCCTCCACTTT.

This chain uses TRBV7-7 with TRBJ2-1; D may be TRBD2 (5 bases). Germline V gene sequence: CDR1 SSHAT, CDR2 FNYEAQ (reference sequence). This CDR3 is 14 amino acids long. The V end was cut by 5 bases, the J end by 4 bases, with 12 bases between. The CDR3 loop reads CASSPGLGYNEQFF. The CDR3 DNA reads TGTGCCAGCAGCCCAGGACTGGGTTACAATGAGCAGTTCTTC.

V gene TRBV10-1 combines with J gene TRBJ1-5; 10 bases align to TRBD1. From germline, CDR1 is WNHNN and CDR2 SYGVQD (reference sequence). J lost 2 bases, V lost 2 bases, and 3 bases had no gene match. This CDR3 comprises 16 residues. The CDR3 bases are TGCGCCAGCAGTGAGGGGACAGGGGTTGGCAATCAGCCCCAGCATTTT. Translated, it gives CASSEGTGVGNQPQHF.

The CDR3 DNA sequence: TGTGCCAGCAGATGGACTAGCGGCACCGGGGAGCTGTTTTTT. Translated, it gives CASRWTSGTGELFF. V is TRBV27 and J is TRBJ2-2; 10 bases align to TRBD2. Germline loops: CDR1 MNHEY, CDR2 SMNVEV (reference sequence). The CDR3 runs 14 residues. Unmatched junction bases numbered 2, after V lost 6 bases and J lost 4 bases.

This rearrangement joins TRBV29-1 to TRBJ1-3, with unresolved D. The CDR3 has 13 residues. Germline CDR1 is SQVTM and CDR2 is ANQGSEA. Trimming shortened V by 2 bases and J by 6 bases, and 11 bases separated the two germline ends. The CDR3 here is CSVERSGENTIYF. The CDR3, as DNA: TGCAGCGTTGAAAGATCTGGAGAAAACACCATATATTTT.

V is TRBV7-9 and J is TRBJ2-7; maybe TRBD2 (5 bases). The CDR3 totals 15 residues. Germline V gives CDR1 SEHNR, CDR2 FQNEAQ (reference sequence). Trimming took off 1 base at V and 9 bases at J, with 19 bases between the two ends. Here the CDR3 DNA reads TGTGCCAGCAGCTTAGGGACTCAGTGGGGAGAGGCGCAGTACTTC. It is translated as CASSLGTQWGEAQYF. Full variable domain (remainder filled in from reference TRBV7-9 and TRBJ2-7): DTGVSQNPRHKITKRGQNVTFRCDPISEHNRLYWYRQTLGQGPEFLTYFQNEAQLEKSRLLSDRFSAERPKGSFSTLEIQRTEQGDSAMYLCASSLGTQWGEAQYFGPGTRLTVT.

The V and J genes are TRBV10-3 and TRBJ2-1; 14 nucleotides match TRBD2. V was pared by 2 bases and J by 5 bases, with 8 bases of the junction left unmatched. The CDR3 is 18 amino acids. The germline gives CDR1 ENHRY, CDR2 SYGVKD. The chain's CDR3 is CAISEPGTSGSWDNEQFF. The CDR3 DNA reads as TGTGCCATCAGTGAGCCCGGGACTAGCGGGAGTTGGGACAATGAGCAGTTCTTC.

This chain joins TRBV28 and TRBJ1-5; 12 bases fit TRBD1. From germline, CDR1 is MDHEN and CDR2 SYDVKM. CDR3 length equals 17 residues. With V trimmed by 5 bases and J by 4 bases, 9 bases remained unmatched. The CDR3 reads CASSQGTGGRGNQPQHF. The DNA of the CDR3 is TGTGCCAGCAGTCAAGGGACAGGGGGCCGAGGAAATCAGCCCCAGCATTTT.

The chain employs TRBV6-5 and TRBJ2-7; TRBD1 agrees at 8 bases. Trimming cost V 6 bases and J 4 bases; bases outside gene matches: 11. The CDR3 has 15 residues. Germline lookup yields CDR1 MNHEY and CDR2 SVGAGI. The CDR3 region has the DNA TGTGCCAGCAGCCGCCCCGGGACAGGTTTTTACGAGCAGTACTTC. Protein sequence: CASSRPGTGFYEQYF.

The gene calls are TRBV7-2 and TRBJ2-1; D is uncertain. Germline V gene lookup returns CDR1 SGHTA and CDR2 FQGNSA. CDR3 length equals 15 residues. V lost 0 bases to trimming and J lost 13 bases, with 19 bases between them. Here the CDR3 reads CASSLALLAVNTQFF. Here the CDR3 DNA reads TGTGCCAGCAGCTTAGCTCTATTGGCGGTCAACACCCAGTTCTTC.

This sequence joins TRBV7-9 and TRBJ2-7; the D is unclear. Germline V CDR1 and CDR2: SEHNR, FQNEAQ (reference sequence). CDR3 size: 13 residues. Trimming took off 5 bases at V and 6 bases at J, with 14 bases between the two ends. The CDR3 nucleotides read TGTGCCAGCAGCCCACCCGGCGGTCGCGAGCAGTACTTC. This codes for CASSPPGGREQYF.

The rearrangement uses TRBV12-2 and TRBJ2-4; the D call TRBD2 from the table was never checked on the DNA. TRBV12-2 represents a pseudogene. The length of the CDR3 is 17 residues. The chain's CDR3 is CASRSGPVGMAKNIQYF. The CDR3 nucleotides read TGTGCAAGTCGCTCTGGGCCCGTCGGGATGGCCAAAAACATTCAGTACTTC.

This chain joins TRBV5-6 and TRBJ2-1, with TRBD2 matching over 11 bases. The V gene's germline CDR1 is SGHDT and CDR2 YYEEEE. The CDR3 has 14 residues. V dropped 3 bases and J dropped 4; count of bases not matched to a gene: 0. The CDR3 region is CASSWTSGYNEQFF. In DNA, the CDR3 is TGTGCCAGCAGCTGGACTAGCGGGTACAATGAGCAGTTCTTC.

This clone was observed once. The V and J genes are TRBV19 and TRBJ2-7; 9 bases map to TRBD1. This CDR3 has 15 residues. Germline CDR1 is LNHDA and CDR2 is SQIVND (reference sequence). V was clipped by 4 bases and J by 3 bases; unmatched bases: 7. This CDR3 is CASSNPGTGFYEQYF. The CDR3 DNA reads TGTGCCAGTAGTAACCCCGGGACAGGGTTCTACGAGCAGTACTTC.

This chain connects TRBV6-6 to TRBJ1-4; weak D call: TRBD1 (6 bases). The germline V gene has CDR1 MNHNY and CDR2 SVGAGI (reference sequence). This CDR3 is 15 amino acids long. With 1 base removed from V and 7 bases from J, the gap between germline ends came to 13 bases. The CDR3 loop is CASSYYGGGVEKLFF. CDR3 in DNA: TGTGCCAGCAGTTACTACGGGGGGGGCGTTGAAAAACTGTTTTTT.

This clone was detected only a few times. V usage is TRBV27 and J usage is TRBJ2-3; D remains ambiguous. The CDR3 loop spans 12 amino acids. V was clipped by 7 bases and J by 1 base, with 6 bases between them. Germline-derived CDR1 and CDR2 are MNHEY and SMNVEV (reference sequence). The CDR3 nucleotides are TGTGCCAGCACAGATCGCACAGATACGCAGTATTTT. Amino acid sequence: CASTDRTDTQYF.

This sequence joins TRBV30 and TRBJ2-7; D call uncertain. V lost 7 bases and J 5 bases, leaving 18 bases between the germline ends. Germline CDR1 GTSNPN, CDR2 SVGIG (reference sequence). The CDR3 sequence is 13 residues long. The CDR3 region is CASQEKSVDEQYF. The CDR3, as DNA: TGTGCCTCCCAAGAGAAGTCCGTCGACGAGCAGTACTTC.

The CDR3: CASQEQMNTEAFF. The CDR3 nucleotides read TGCGCCAGCCAAGAACAAATGAACACTGAAGCTTTCTTT. The V call is TRBV10-2, the J call TRBJ1-1; D is uncertain. In germline, CDR1 is WSHSY, CDR2 SAAADI. The V end lost 8 bases, the J end lost 0 bases, and 10 bases lay between the germline ends. This CDR3 has 13 residues.

The CDR3 spells CASSPGTGRTKNIQYF. CDR3 sequence (DNA): TGTGCCAGCAGCCCCGGGACAGGGAGGACCAAAAACATTCAGTACTTC. J is TRBJ2-4 and V is TRBV14, with 9 positions matching TRBD1. Germline V gene lookup returns CDR1 SGHDN and CDR2 FVKESK. This CDR3 spans 16 amino acids. J was trimmed by 2 bases and V by 4 bases; bases with no gene match: 6.

V and J are TRBV6-5 and TRBJ1-4, with TRBD1 as a possible D gene (6 bases). The length of the CDR3 is 14 residues. From germline, CDR1 is MNHEY and CDR2 SVGAGI. V lost 7 bases to trimming and J lost 2 bases, with 11 bases between them. CDR3 sequence (DNA): TGTGCCAGCAAAACTGGACAGACTAATGAAAAACTGTTTTTT. This codes for CASKTGQTNEKLFF.

The chain carries TRBV7-8 and TRBJ1-1; perhaps TRBD1 as D (5 bases). The CDR3 sequence is 14 residues long. CDR1 is SGHVS, CDR2 FQNEAQ, per germline. Trimming shortened V by 5 bases and J by 1 base, and 11 bases separated the two germline ends. The CDR3 DNA reads TGTGCCAGCAGCACAAACACAGGGAACACTGAAGCTTTCTTT. Translation gives CASSTNTGNTEAFF.

This chain joins TRBV30 and TRBJ1-2; 11 bases fit TRBD1. Germline V gives CDR1 GTSNPN, CDR2 SVGIG (reference sequence). The CDR3 contains 14 residues. CDR3 region: CVGTGGLGNYGYTF. The CDR3 DNA reads as TGTGTGGGGACAGGGGGTCTGGGAAACTATGGCTACACCTTC. Filled out from reference TRBV30 and TRBJ1-2, the complete variable domain reads SQTIHQWPATLVQPVGSPLSLECTVEGTSNPNLYWYRQAAGRGLQLLFYSVGIGQISSEVPQNLSASRPQDRQFILSSKKLLLSDSGFYLCVGTGGLGNYGYTFGSGTRLTVV.

This clone has a handful of counts. The CDR3 sequence is CASSRAGASTDTQYF. CDR3 bases: TGTGCCAGCTCACGAGCGGGGGCAAGCACAGATACGCAGTATTTT. This sequence joins TRBV18 and TRBJ2-3, with TRBD2 matching over 8 bases. The V and J ends lost 4 bases and 0 bases, in that order; junction bases with no gene match: 3. The CDR3 covers 15 residues. Germline lookup yields CDR1 KGHSH and CDR2 LQKENI.